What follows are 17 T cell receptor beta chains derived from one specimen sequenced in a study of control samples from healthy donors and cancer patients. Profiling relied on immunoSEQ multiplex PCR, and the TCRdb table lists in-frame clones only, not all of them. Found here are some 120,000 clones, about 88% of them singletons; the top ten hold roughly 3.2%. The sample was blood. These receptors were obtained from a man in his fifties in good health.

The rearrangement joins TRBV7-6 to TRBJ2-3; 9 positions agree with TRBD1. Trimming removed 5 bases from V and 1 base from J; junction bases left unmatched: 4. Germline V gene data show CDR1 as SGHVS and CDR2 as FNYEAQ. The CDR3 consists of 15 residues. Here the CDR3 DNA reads TGTGCCAGCAGCGACAGGGGGGGGCGCACAGATACGCAGTATTTT. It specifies CASSDRGGRTDTQYF.

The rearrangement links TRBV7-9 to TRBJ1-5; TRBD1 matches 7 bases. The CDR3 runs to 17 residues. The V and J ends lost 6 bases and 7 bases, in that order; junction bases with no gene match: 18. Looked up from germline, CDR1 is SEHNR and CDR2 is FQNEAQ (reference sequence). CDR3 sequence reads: CASSSHRGVDGRQPQHF. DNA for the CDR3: TGTGCCAGCAGTTCACACAGGGGAGTGGACGGCAGGCAGCCCCAGCATTTT.

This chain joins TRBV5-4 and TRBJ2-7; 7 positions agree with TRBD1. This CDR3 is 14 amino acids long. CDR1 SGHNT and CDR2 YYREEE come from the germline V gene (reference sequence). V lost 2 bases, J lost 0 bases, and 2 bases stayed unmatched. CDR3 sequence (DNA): TGTGCCAGCAGCTTACAGGGGTTCTCCTACGAGCAGTACTTC. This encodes CASSLQGFSYEQYF.

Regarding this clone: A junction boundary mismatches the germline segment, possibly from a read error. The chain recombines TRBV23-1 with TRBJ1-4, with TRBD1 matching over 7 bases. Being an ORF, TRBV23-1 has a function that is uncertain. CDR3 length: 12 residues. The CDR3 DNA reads TGCGCCAGCAGTCAAGGGGGAGGGGGCCACCACTTT. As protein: CASSQGGGGHHF.

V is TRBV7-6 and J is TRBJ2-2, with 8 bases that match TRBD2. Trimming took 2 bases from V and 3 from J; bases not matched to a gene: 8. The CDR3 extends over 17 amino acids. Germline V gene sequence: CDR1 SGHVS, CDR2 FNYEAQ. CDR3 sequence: CASSLLYGAGDTGELFF. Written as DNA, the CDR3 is TGTGCCAGCAGCTTACTCTATGGAGCGGGGGACACCGGGGAGCTGTTTTTT.

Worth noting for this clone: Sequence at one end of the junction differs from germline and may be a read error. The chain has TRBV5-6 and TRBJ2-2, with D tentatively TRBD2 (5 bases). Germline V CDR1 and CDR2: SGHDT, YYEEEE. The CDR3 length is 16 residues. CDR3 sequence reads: CASSAPRRGFTRELFF. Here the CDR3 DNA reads TGTGCCAGCAGCGCCCCCCGGCGAGGGTTCACCCGGGAGCTGTTTTTT.

The CDR3 bases are TGTGCCAGCAGCCAAGGGGGCCGGGACCAACCCCGAGGATGGAATGAGCAGTTCTTC. It translates to CASSQGGRDQPRGWNEQFF. The chain uses TRBV3-1 (or the pseudogene TRBV3-2) and TRBJ2-1; perhaps D is TRBD1 or TRBD2 (5 bases each). The germline gives CDR1 LGHDT, CDR2 YNNKEL (reference sequence). CDR3 length equals 19 residues. The ends were cut back, 1 base at V and 7 bases at J, with 26 bases in the middle.

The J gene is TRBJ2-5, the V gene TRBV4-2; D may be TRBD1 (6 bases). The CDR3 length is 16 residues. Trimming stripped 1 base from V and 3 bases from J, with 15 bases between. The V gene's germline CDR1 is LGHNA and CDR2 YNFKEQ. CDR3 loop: CASSQGQVFSEETQYF. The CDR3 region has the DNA TGTGCCAGCAGCCAAGGACAGGTTTTCTCAGAAGAGACCCAGTACTTC.

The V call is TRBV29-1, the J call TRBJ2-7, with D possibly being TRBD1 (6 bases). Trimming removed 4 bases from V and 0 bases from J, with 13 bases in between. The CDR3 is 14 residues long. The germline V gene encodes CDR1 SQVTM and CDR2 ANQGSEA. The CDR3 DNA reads TGCAGCGTTGCTCGGACAGCAGACTCCTACGAGCAGTACTTC. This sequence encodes CSVARTADSYEQYF.

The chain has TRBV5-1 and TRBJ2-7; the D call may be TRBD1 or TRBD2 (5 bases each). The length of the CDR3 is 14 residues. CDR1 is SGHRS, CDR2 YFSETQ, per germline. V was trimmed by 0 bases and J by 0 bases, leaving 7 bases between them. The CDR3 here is CASSLEGSSYEQYF. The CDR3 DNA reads TGCGCCAGCAGCTTGGAGGGGAGCTCCTACGAGCAGTACTTC.

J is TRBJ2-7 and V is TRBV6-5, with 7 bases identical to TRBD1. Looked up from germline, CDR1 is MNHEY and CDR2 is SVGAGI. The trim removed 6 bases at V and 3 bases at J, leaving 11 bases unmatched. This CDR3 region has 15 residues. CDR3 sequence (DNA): TGTGCCAGCAGCCTCGGGTTCGCAGGGGGCTACGAGCAGTACTTC. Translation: CASSLGFAGGYEQYF.

The CDR3 loop is CATSRGLRETGGFYEQYF. The DNA of the CDR3 is TGTGCCACCAGCAGAGGTCTCCGGGAGACGGGAGGGTTTTACGAGCAGTACTTC. This chain uses TRBV15 with TRBJ2-7; TRBD2 matches 8 bases. There are 18 residues in the CDR3. Germline V gene data show CDR1 as LNHNV and CDR2 as YYDKDF (reference sequence). J was trimmed by 4 bases and V by 1 base; bases with no gene match: 15.

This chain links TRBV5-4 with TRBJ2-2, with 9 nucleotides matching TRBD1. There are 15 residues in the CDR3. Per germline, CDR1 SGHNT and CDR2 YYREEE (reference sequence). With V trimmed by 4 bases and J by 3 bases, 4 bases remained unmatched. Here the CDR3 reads CASSTGQGYTGELFF. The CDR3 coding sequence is TGTGCCAGCAGCACTGGACAGGGGTACACCGGGGAGCTGTTTTTT.

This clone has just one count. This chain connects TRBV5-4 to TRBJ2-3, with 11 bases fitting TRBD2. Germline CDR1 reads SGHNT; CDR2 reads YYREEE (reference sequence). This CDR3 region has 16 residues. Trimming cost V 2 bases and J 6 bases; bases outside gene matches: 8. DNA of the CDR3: TGTGCCAGCAGCTTAATTAGCGGGGGGGCGTCTGATACGCAGTATTTT. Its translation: CASSLISGGASDTQYF.

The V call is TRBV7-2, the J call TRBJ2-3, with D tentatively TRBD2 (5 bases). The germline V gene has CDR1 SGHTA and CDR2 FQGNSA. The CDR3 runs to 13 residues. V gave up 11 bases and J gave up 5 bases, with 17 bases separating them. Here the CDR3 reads CASSGRAKDTQYF. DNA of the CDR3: TGTGCCTCGTCCGGGCGGGCCAAAGATACGCAGTATTTT.

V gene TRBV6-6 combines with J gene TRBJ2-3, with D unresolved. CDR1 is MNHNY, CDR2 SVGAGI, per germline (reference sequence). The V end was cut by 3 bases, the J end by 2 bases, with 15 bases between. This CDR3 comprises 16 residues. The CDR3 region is CASSYSTLPATDTQYF. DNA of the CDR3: TGTGCCAGCAGTTATTCTACACTTCCGGCCACAGATACGCAGTATTTT.

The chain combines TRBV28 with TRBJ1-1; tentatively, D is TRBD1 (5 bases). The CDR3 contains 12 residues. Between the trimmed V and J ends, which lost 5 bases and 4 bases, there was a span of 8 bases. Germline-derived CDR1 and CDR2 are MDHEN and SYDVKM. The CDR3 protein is CASSSDSTEAFF. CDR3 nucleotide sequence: TGTGCCAGCAGTAGCGACAGCACTGAAGCTTTCTTT.